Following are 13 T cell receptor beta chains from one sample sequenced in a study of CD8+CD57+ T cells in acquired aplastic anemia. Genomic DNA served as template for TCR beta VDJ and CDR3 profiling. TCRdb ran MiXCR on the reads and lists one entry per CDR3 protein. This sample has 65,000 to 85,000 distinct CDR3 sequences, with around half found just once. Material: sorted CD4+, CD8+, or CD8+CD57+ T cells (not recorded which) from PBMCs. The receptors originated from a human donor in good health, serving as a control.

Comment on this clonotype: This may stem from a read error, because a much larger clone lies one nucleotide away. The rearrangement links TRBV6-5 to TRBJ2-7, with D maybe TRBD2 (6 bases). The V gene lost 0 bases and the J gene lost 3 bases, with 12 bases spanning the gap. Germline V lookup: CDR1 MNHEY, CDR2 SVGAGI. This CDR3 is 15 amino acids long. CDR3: CASSYSSGGSYEQYF. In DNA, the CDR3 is TGTGCCAGCAGTTACTCTTCCGGGGGAAGCTACGAGCAGTACTTC.

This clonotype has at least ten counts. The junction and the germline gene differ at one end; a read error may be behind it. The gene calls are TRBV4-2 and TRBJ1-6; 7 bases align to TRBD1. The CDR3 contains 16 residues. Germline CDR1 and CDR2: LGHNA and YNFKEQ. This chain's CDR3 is CASSRGMTGPNSPLHF. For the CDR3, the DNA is TGCGCCAGCAGCCGAGGCATGACAGGGCCCAATTCACCCCTCCACTTT.

DNA of the CDR3: TGTGCCAGCAGCTTAGACTGGGGTTCCTCCTACAATGAGCAGTTCTTC. This sequence encodes CASSLDWGSSYNEQFF. The chain employs TRBV11-2 and TRBJ2-1; the D is unclear. The CDR3 spans 16 residues. The V gene's germline CDR1 is SGHAT and CDR2 FQNNGV. V was trimmed by 0 bases and J by 0 bases, leaving 9 bases between them.

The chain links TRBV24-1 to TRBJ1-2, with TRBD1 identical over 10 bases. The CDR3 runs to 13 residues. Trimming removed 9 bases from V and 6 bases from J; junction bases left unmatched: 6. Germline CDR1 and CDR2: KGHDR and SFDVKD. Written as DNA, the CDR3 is TGTGCCACCTGGGACAGGGGCGCGGATGGCTACACCTTC. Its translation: CATWDRGADGYTF.

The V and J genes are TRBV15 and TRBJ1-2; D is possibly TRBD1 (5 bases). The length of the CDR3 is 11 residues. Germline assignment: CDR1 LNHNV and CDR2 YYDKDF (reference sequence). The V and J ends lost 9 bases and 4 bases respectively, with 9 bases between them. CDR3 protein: CATGESYGYTF. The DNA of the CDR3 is TGTGCCACGGGGGAGTCCTATGGCTACACCTTC.

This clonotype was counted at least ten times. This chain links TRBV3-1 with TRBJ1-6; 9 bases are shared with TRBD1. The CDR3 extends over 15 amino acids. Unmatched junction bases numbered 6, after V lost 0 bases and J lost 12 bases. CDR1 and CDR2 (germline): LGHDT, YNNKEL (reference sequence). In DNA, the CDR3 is TGTGCCAGCAGCCAAGATCCGGGACAGGGCCAACCCCTCCACTTT. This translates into CASSQDPGQGQPLHF.

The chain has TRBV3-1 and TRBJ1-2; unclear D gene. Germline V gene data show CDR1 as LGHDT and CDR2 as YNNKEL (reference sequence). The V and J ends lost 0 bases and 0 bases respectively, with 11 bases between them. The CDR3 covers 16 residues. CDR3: CASSQESRRPNYGYTF. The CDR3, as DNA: TGTGCCAGCAGCCAAGAGTCGCGCAGGCCTAACTATGGCTACACCTTC.

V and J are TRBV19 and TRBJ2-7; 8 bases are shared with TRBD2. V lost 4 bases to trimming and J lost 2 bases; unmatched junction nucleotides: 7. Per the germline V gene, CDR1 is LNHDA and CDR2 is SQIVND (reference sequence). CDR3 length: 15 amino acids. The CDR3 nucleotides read TGTGCCAGTAGTACCATACTAGCGGATCCCTACGAGCAGTACTTC. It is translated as CASSTILADPYEQYF.

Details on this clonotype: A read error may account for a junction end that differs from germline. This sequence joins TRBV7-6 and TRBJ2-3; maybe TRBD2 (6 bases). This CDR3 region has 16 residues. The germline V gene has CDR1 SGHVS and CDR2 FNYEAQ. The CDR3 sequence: CASSAGTSTSTDTQYF. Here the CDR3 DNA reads TGTGCTAGCAGCGCGGGGACGTCAACTAGCACAGATACGCAGTATTTT.

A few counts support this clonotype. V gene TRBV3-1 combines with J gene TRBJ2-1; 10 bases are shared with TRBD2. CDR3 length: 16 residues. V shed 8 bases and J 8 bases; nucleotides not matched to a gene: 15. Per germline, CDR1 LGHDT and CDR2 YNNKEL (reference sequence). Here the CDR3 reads CASGPRAGGPFDEQFF. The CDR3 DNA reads TGTGCCAGCGGTCCTAGAGCGGGAGGGCCGTTCGATGAGCAGTTCTTC.

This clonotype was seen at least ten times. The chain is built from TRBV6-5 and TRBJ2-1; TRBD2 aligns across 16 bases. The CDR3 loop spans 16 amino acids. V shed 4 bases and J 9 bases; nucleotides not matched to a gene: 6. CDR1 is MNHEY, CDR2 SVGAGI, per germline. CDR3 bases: TGTGCCAGCAGTTCTGGGACTAGCGGGGGGGCTACTGAGCAGTTCTTC. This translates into CASSSGTSGGATEQFF.

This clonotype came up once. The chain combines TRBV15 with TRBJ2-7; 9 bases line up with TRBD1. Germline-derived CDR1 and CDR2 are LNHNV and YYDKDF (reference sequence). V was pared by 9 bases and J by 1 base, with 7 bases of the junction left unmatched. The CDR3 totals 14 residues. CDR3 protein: CATGRDRASYEQYF. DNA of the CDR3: TGTGCCACGGGGAGGGACAGGGCTTCCTACGAGCAGTACTTC.

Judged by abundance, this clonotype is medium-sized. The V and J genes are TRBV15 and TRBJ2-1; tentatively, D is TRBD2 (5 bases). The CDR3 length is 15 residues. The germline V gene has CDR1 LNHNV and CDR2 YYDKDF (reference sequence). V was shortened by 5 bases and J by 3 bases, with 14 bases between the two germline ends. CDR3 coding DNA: TGTGCCACCAGCCGAGGAGCCGGGAACTACAATGAGCAGTTCTTC. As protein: CATSRGAGNYNEQFF.